This paragraph covers one T cell receptor beta chain sequence. The clone's antigen remains unknown. Base qualities were left out, and no much larger clone turns up one base away. TCRbeta CDR3 regions were amplified from genomic DNA using the immunoSEQ Assay, a bias-controlled multiplex PCR. Processing in the source paper ran as follows. Nucleated cell counts per sample were estimated from amplification of reference gene primers within the assay. To quantify the absolute abundance of each unique TCRbeta CDR3 rearrangement, sequence reads were collapsed and filtered. For each sample, productive Simpson clonality was calculated as the square root of Simpson's diversity index across productive rearrangements. TCRdb took over this immuneACCESS table, retaining in-frame rearrangements with V and J assigned. Such tables are incomplete; in checked studies, under half of the missing clones stem from an unresolved V gene, and the remainder is unexplained. D and trimming come from the DNA, and the V and J calls and clone size come from that table. The sample has tens of thousands of clones on record, roughly 89% of them singletons. Roughly 8% of the sample is in the top ten clones.

These data originate in a study of blood T cell repertoires in COVID-19 (dated by TCRdb to the early 2020s). About the study as a whole: The collaborator samples originated in the United States, Italy and Spain and spanned the acute and convalescent phases of COVID-19. The samples were drawn from the first 160 participants of the ongoing ImmuneRACE study and from 1,254 subjects provided by 6 global collaborators. Where available, HLA class I and class II types were obtained from metadata supplied by the sample provider rather than from assay-based typing. Nearly every sample came with metadata listing a de-identified subject ID, COVID-19 status, age in years and sex. Subjects who had been exposed to COVID-19, were actively infected with it, or had recovered from it provided the deeply sampled blood TCRbeta repertoires that made up the dataset. The prospective study material was composed of cDNA or gDNA derived from T cells, B-cell-depleted T cells, or PBMCs. The repertoires were made available in a free public database intended to serve as a resource for research on the immune response to SARS-CoV-2. On the study overall, not on this receptor specifically: Clinical and demographic metadata were provided uncurated, with the amount varying by source and participant.

Collaborating institutions collected whole blood in K2EDTA tubes following their own protocols. For TCRbeta analysis, collaborators shipped samples in one of three forms: frozen whole blood, isolated PBMCs, or DNA extracted from either of those sample types. Including cysteine and phenylalanine, the CDR3 has 17 amino acids. Only the CDR3 portion is preserved as DNA: 51 bases, with reading frame beginning at the first base. Trimming accounts for 7 bases at V and 4 bases at J, while the number of junction bases matched to no gene is 11. Sequences SNHLY (CDR1) and FYNNEI (CDR2) are obtained from the germline V gene.

The sample was peripheral blood. This sequence uses TRBV2 and TRBJ2-1; TRBD2 aligns with 12 central bases. This receptor was obtained from a man aged 25-45 years with acute or convalescent COVID-19. The CDR3 has the sequence CASNLVLTSGGYNEQFF. The DNA sequence reads TGTGCCAGCAATCTCGTATTGACTAGCGGGGGATACAATGAGCAGTTCTTC.